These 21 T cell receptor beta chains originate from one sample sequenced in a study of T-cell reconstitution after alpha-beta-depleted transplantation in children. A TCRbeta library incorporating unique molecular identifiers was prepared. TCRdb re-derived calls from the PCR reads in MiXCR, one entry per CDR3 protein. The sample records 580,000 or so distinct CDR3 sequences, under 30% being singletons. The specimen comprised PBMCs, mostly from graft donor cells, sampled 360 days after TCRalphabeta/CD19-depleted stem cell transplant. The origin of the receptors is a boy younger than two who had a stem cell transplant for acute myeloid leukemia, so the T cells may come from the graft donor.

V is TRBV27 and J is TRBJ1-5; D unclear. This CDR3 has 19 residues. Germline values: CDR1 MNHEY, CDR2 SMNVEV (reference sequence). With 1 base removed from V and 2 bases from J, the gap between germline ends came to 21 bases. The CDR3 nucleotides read TGTGCCAGCAGTTTATACCCCTCCCCAAGCAGGTTCGGCAATCAGCCCCAGCATTTT. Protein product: CASSLYPSPSRFGNQPQHF.

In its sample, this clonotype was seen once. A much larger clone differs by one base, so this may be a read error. DNA of the CDR3: TGCAGTGCTAGAGGAGGCTTACTAGCGGGGGGCCCCTACGAGCAGTACTTC. This encodes CSARGGLLAGGPYEQYF. The chain employs TRBV20-1 and TRBJ2-7; 12 bases are a match to TRBD2. The length of the CDR3 is 17 residues. Germline CDR1 is DFQATT and CDR2 is SNEGSKA (reference sequence). V shed 1 base, J shed 2 bases, and the junction held 9 bases outside the gene matches.

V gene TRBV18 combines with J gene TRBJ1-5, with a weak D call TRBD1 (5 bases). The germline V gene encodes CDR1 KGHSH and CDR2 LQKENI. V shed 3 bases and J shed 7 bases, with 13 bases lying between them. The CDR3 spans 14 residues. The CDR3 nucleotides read TGTGCCAGCTCACCGGGGCTTCAGGAACAGCCCCAGCATTTT. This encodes CASSPGLQEQPQHF.

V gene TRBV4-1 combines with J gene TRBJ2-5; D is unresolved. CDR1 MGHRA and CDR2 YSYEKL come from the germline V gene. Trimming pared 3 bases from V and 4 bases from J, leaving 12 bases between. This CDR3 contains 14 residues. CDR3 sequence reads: CASSHPPKGETQYF. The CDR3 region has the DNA TGCGCCAGCAGCCATCCACCAAAGGGAGAGACCCAGTACTTC.

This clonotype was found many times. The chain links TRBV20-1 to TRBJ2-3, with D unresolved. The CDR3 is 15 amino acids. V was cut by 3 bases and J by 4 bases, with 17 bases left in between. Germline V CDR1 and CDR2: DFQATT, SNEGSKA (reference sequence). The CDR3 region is CSASPGPQPPDTQYF. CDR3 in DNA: TGCAGTGCTAGCCCAGGACCGCAACCCCCAGATACGCAGTATTTT.

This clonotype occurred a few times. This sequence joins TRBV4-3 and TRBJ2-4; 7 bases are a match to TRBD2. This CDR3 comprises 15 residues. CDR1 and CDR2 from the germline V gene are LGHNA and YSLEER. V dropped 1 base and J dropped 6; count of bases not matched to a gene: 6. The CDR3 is CASSQGGASGNIQYF. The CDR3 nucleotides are TGCGCCAGCAGCCAAGGTGGTGCTAGCGGAAACATTCAGTACTTC.

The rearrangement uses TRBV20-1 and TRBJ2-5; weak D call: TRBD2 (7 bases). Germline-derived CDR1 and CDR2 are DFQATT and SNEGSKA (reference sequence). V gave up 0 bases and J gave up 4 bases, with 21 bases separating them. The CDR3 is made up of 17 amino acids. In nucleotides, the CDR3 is TGCAGTGCTAGAGATTATGTGGGGGGGCCCCGAGGAGAGACCCAGTACTTC. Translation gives CSARDYVGGPRGETQYF.

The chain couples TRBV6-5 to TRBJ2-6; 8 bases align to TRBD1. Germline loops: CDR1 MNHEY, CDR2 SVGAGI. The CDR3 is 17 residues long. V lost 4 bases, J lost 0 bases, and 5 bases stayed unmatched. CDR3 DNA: TGTGCCAGCAGTTGGACAGGGCCCAGCTCTGGGGCCAACGTCCTGACTTTC. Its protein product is CASSWTGPSSGANVLTF.

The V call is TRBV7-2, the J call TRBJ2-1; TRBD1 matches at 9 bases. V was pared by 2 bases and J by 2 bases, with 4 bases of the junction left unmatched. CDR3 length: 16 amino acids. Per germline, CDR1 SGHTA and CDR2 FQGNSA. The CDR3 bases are TGTGCCAGCAGCTTATGGACAGGGGAGCCCTACAATGAGCAGTTCTTC. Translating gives CASSLWTGEPYNEQFF.

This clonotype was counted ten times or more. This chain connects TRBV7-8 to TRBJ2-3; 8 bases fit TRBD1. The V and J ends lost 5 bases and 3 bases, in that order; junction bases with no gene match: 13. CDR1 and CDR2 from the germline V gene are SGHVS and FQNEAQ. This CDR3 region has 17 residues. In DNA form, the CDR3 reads TGTGCCAGCAGCGCGGGCAGGGGGCAAGATGGTACAGATACGCAGTATTTT. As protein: CASSAGRGQDGTDTQYF.

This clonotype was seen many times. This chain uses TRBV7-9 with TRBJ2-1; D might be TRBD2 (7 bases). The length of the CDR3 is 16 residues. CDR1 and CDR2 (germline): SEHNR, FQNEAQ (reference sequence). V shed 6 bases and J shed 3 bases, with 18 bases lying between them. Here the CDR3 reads CASSSPGGGLYNEQFF. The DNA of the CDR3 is TGTGCCAGCAGTTCCCCCGGCGGGGGCCTCTACAATGAGCAGTTCTTC.

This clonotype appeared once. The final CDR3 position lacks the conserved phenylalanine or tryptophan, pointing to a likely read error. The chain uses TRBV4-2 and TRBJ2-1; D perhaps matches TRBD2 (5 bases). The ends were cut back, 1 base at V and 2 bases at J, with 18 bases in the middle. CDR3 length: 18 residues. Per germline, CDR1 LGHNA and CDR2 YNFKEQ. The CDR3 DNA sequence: TGTGCCAGCAGCCAAGGAATCGTCGGGATCTCCGCCTACAATGAGCAGTTCCTC. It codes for CASSQGIVGISAYNEQFL.

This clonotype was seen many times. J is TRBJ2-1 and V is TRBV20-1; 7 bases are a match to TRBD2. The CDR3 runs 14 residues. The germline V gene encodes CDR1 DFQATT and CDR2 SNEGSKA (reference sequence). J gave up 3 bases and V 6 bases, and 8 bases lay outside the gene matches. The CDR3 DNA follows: TGCAGTGCCCTGGGGGGGGAGCTCTACAATGAGCAGTTCTTC. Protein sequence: CSALGGELYNEQFF.

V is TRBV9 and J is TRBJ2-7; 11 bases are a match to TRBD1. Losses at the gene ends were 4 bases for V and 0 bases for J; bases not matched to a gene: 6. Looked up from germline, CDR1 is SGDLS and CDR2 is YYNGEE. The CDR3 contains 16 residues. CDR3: CASSPLGQGDSYEQYF. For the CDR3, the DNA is TGTGCCAGCAGCCCACTGGGACAGGGGGACTCCTACGAGCAGTACTTC.

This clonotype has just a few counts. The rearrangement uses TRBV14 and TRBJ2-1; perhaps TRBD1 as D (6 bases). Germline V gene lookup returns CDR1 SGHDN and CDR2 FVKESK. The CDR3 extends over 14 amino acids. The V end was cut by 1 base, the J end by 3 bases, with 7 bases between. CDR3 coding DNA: TGTGCCAGCAGCCAAGGACAGGTCTACAATGAGCAGTTCTTC. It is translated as CASSQGQVYNEQFF.

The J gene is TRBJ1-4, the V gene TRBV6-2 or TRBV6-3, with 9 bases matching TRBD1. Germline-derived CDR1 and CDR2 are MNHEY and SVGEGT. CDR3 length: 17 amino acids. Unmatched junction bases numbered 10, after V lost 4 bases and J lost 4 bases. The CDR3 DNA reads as TGTGCCAGCAGTTCCCCATTTCCGGACAGGGGTAATGAAAAACTGTTTTTT. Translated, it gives CASSSPFPDRGNEKLFF.

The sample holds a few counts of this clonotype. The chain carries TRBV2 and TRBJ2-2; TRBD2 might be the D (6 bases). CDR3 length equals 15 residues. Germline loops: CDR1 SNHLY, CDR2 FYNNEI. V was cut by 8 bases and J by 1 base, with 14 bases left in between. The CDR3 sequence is CASDQAGQNTGELFF. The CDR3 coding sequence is TGTGCCAGCGACCAGGCGGGGCAGAACACCGGGGAGCTGTTTTTT.

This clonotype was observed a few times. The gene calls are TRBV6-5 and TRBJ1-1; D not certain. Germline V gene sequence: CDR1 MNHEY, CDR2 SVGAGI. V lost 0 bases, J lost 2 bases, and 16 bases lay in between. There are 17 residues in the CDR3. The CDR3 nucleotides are TGTGCCAGCAGTTACTCGTGGTCGGAGGCCGGCAACACTGAAGCTTTCTTT. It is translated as CASSYSWSEAGNTEAFF.

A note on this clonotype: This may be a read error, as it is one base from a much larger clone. CDR3: CASSYGTGNEQFF. The CDR3 bases are TGTGCCAGCAGTTACGGGACAGGGAATGAGCAGTTCTTC. The chain uses TRBV6-2 or TRBV6-3 and TRBJ2-1; TRBD1 matches 9 bases. CDR3 size: 13 residues. Germline V gene data show CDR1 as MNHEY and CDR2 as SVGEGT. The trim removed 2 bases at V and 7 bases at J, leaving 0 bases unmatched.

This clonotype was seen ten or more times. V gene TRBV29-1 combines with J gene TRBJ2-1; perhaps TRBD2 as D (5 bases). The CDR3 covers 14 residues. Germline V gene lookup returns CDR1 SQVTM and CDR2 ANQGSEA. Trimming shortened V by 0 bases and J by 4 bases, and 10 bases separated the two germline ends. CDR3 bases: TGCAGCGTTGAAGAGGGCGAGGGATACAATGAGCAGTTCTTC. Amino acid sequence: CSVEEGEGYNEQFF.

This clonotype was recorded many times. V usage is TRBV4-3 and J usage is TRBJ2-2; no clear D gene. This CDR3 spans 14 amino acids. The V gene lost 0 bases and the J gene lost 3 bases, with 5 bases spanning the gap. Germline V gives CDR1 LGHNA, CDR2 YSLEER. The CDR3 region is CASSQDRDTGELFF. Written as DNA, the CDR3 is TGCGCCAGCAGCCAAGATAGGGACACCGGGGAGCTGTTTTTT.